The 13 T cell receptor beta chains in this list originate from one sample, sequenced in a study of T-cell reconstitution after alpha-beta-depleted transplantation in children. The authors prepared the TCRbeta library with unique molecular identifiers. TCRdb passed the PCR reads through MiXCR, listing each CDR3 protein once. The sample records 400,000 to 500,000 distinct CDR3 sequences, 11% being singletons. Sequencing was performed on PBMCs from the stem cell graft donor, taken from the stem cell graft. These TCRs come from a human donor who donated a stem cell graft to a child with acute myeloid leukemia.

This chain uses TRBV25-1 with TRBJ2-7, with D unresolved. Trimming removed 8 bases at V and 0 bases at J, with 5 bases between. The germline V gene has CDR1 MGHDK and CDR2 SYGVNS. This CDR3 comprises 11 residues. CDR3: CASGPSYEQYF. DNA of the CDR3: TGTGCCAGCGGGCCCTCCTACGAGCAGTACTTC.

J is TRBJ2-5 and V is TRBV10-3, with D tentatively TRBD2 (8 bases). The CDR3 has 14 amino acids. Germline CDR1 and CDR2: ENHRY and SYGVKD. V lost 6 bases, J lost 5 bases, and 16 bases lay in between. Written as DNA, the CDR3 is TGTGCCATCAGGTCGGGAGGGGGCATGGAGACCCAGTACTTC. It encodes CAIRSGGGMETQYF.

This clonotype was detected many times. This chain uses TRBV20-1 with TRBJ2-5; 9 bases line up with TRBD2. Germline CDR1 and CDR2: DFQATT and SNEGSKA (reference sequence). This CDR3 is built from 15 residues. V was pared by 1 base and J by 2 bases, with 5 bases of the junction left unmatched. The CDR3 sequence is CSARVAGETQETQYF. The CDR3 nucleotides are TGCAGTGCTAGAGTAGCGGGGGAAACGCAAGAGACCCAGTACTTC.

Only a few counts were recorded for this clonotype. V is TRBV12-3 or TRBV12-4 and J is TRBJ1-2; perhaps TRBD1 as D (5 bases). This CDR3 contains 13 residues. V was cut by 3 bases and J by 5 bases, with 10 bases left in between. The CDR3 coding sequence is TGTGCCAGCAGTTTGGGGGAGTTTTATGGCTACACCTTC. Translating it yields CASSLGEFYGYTF.

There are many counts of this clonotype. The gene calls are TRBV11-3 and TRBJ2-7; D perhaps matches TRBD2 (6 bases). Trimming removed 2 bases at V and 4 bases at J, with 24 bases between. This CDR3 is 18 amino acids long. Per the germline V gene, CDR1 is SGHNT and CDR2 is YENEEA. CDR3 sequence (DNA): TGTGCCAGCAGCTTAACTTCTTTACGGGAGAGGGCCAGGTACGAGCAGTACTTC. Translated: CASSLTSLRERARYEQYF.

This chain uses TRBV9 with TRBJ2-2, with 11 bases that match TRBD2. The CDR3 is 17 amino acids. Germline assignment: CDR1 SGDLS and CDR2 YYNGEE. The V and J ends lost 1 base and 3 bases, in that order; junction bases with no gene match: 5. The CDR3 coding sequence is TGTGCCAGCAGCGTAACTAGCGGGGGAGTGTACACCGGGGAGCTGTTTTTT. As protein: CASSVTSGGVYTGELFF.

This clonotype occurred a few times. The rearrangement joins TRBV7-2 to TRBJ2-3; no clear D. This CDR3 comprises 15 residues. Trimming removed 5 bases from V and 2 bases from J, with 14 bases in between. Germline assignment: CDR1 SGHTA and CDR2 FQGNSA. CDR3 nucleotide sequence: TGTGCCAGCAGCATGAGGCCGGACCCCACAGATACGCAGTATTTT. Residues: CASSMRPDPTDTQYF.

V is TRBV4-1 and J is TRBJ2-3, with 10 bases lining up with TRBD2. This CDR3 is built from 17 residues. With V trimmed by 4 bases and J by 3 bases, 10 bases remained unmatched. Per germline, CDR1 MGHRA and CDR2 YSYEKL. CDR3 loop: CASSREGVAGGTDTQYF. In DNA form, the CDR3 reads TGCGCCAGCAGCCGGGAGGGAGTAGCGGGAGGTACAGATACGCAGTATTTT.

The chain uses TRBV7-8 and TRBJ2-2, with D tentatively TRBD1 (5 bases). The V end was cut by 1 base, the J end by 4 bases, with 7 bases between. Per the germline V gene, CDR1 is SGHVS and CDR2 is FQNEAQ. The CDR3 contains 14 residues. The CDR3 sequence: CASSLGQITGELFF. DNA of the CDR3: TGTGCCAGCAGCTTAGGACAGATCACCGGGGAGCTGTTTTTT.

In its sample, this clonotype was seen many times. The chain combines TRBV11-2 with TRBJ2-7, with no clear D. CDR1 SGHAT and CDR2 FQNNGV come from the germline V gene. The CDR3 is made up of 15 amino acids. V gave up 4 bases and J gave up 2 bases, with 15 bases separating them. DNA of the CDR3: TGTGCCAGCAGCTCAGAATCGGACGGCCCCTACGAGCAGTACGTC. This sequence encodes CASSSESDGPYEQYV.

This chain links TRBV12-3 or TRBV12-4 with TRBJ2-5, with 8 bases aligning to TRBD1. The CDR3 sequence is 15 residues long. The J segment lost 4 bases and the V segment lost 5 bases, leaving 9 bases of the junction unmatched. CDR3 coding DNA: TGTGCCAGCAGTGCCCTCAGGGGGCTGGGAGAGACCCAGTACTTC. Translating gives CASSALRGLGETQYF.

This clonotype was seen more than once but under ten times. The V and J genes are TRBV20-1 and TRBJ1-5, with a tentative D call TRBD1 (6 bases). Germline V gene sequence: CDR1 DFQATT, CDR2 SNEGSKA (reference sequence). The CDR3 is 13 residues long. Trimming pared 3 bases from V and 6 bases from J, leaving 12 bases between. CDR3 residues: CSARKGGSQPQHF. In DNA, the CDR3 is TGCAGTGCTAGGAAGGGGGGCAGTCAGCCCCAGCATTTT.

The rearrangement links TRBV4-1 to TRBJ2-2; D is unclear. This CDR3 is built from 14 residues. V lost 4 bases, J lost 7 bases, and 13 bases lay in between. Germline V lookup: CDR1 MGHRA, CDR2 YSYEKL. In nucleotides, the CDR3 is TGCGCCAGCAGCCGAGAAGCATCGGGCGGGGAGCTGTTTTTT. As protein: CASSREASGGELFF.